A selection of T cell receptor beta chains follows, all from one sample in a study of T-cell reconstitution after alpha-beta-depleted transplantation in children. From the PCR reads, TCRdb called clonotypes with MiXCR, one entry per CDR3 protein. The table lists around 670,000 distinct CDR3 sequences, around 13% of them singletons. Source: PBMCs, taken before TCRalphabeta/CD19-depleted stem cell transplant. All receptors derive from a girl aged 2-10 years with congenital amegakaryocytic thrombocytopenia, due to receive a stem cell transplant. CDR3s include the opening cysteine and the closing phenylalanine or tryptophan. D genes are given only for firm matches. Rows may omit the clone size; those that give it use once, few, many or a size class.

size: many
V: TRBV20-1
length: 14
D: .
J: TRBJ2-3
CDR3: CSATGQGGTDTQYF
DNA: TGCAGTGCTACTGGACAGGGAGGGACAGATACGCAGTATTTT

size: many
V: TRBV20-1
length: 16
D: .
J: TRBJ2-5
CDR3: CSARDEGRSLKETQYF
DNA: TGCAGTGCTAGAGATGAGGGTAGGAGTTTGAAGGAGACCCAGTACTTC

size: .
V: TRBV4-1
length: 16
D: .
J: TRBJ2-7
CDR3: CASSQDDYTGPYEQYF
DNA: TGCGCCAGCAGCCAAGACGATTACACAGGGCCCTACGAGCAGTACTTC

size: many
V: TRBV5-1
length: 13
D: .
J: TRBJ2-3
CDR3: CATHMGGEDTQYF
DNA: TGCGCCACCCATATGGGGGGCGAGGATACGCAGTATTTT

size: .
V: TRBV6-4
length: 14
D: .
J: TRBJ1-2
CDR3: CASNRDGANYGDTF
DNA: TGTGCCAGCAACCGAGACGGAGCTAACTATGGCGACACCTTC

size: many
V: TRBV12-3/TRBV12-4
length: 17
D: .
J: TRBJ2-7
CDR3: CASSPGRFGSGRLEQYF
DNA: TGTGCCAGCAGTCCCGGTAGGTTCGGTAGCGGAAGGCTCGAGCAGTACTTC

size: many
V: TRBV5-1
length: 16
D: TRBD2
J: TRBJ2-1
CDR3: CASSLVTSGRMDEQFF
DNA: TGCGCCAGCAGCTTGGTTACTAGCGGGAGAATGGATGAGCAGTTCTTC

size: .
V: TRBV5-1
length: 14
D: .
J: TRBJ2-2
CDR3: CASSLVGETGELFF
DNA: TGCGCCAGCAGCTTGGTCGGGGAAACCGGGGAGCTGTTTTTT

size: many
V: TRBV20-1
length: 14
D: .
J: TRBJ1-1
CDR3: CSDRWESKDTEAFF
DNA: TGCAGTGACCGGTGGGAGTCGAAGGACACTGAAGCTTTCTTT

size: many
V: TRBV5-1
length: 14
D: TRBD1
J: TRBJ2-1
CDR3: CASSLKARGSEQFF
DNA: TGCGCCAGCAGCTTGAAGGCCAGGGGGTCTGAGCAGTTCTTC

size: .
V: TRBV19
length: 13
D: .
J: TRBJ2-1
CDR3: CASSMGGLDEQFF
DNA: TGTGCCAGTAGTATGGGTGGGCTGGATGAGCAGTTCTTC

size: many
V: TRBV12-3/TRBV12-4
length: 13
D: .
J: TRBJ2-2
CDR3: CASRIQEIGELFF
DNA: TGTGCCAGCAGAATCCAGGAGATTGGGGAGCTGTTTTTT

size: many
V: TRBV6-1
length: 16
D: TRBD1
J: TRBJ2-2
CDR3: CASSAGQGAVFGELFF
DNA: TGTGCCAGCAGTGCTGGACAGGGGGCGGTCTTCGGGGAGCTGTTTTTT

size: few
V: TRBV5-1
length: 14
D: .
J: TRBJ2-1
CDR3: CASSLGHPDNEQFF
DNA: TGCGCCAGCAGCTTGGGGCATCCGGACAATGAGCAGTTCTTC

size: many
V: TRBV7-9
length: 15
D: .
J: TRBJ2-4
CDR3: CASSLGQGGKNIQYF
DNA: TGTGCCAGCAGCTTAGGCCAAGGAGGCAAAAACATTCAGTACTTC

size: many
V: TRBV7-9
length: 14
D: TRBD2
J: TRBJ2-1
CDR3: CASSLPSGNNEQFF
DNA: TGTGCCAGCAGCTTACCTAGCGGAAACAATGAGCAGTTCTTC

size: many
V: TRBV2
length: 12
D: .
J: TRBJ2-1
CDR3: CASKRTITKQFF
DNA: TGTGCCAGCAAGCGGACTATTACTAAGCAGTTCTTC

size: many
V: TRBV5-1
length: 14
D: .
J: TRBJ2-3
CDR3: CASSSPVTADTQYF
DNA: TGCGCCAGCAGCTCCCCCGTGACAGCGGATACGCAGTATTTT

size: many
V: TRBV5-6
length: 16
D: TRBD2
J: TRBJ2-2
CDR3: CASSFQTSGRIGELFF
DNA: TGTGCCAGCAGCTTCCAGACTAGCGGGAGAATCGGGGAGCTGTTTTTT

size: .
V: TRBV7-9
length: 17
D: .
J: TRBJ1-6
CDR3: CASSGTVMSSYNSPLHF
DNA: TGTGCCAGCAGCGGCACAGTTATGAGCTCCTATAATTCACCCCTCCACTTT

size: many
V: TRBV28
length: 15
D: .
J: TRBJ2-1
CDR3: CASMSGQVSYNEQFF
DNA: TGTGCCAGCATGTCGGGACAAGTCTCCTACAATGAGCAGTTCTTC

size: many
V: TRBV20-1
length: 14
D: .
J: TRBJ1-4
CDR3: CSARVVSRNEKLFF
DNA: TGCAGTGCTAGAGTTGTCAGTAGGAATGAAAAACTGTTTTTT

size: many
V: TRBV29-1
length: 14
D: .
J: TRBJ2-7
CDR3: CSVVGQGKSYEQYF
DNA: TGCAGCGTTGTTGGCCAGGGTAAGAGCTACGAGCAGTACTTC

size: few
V: TRBV7-9
length: 15
D: .
J: TRBJ2-4
CDR3: CASSSGRAAKNIQYF
DNA: TGTGCCAGCAGCTCGGGTAGGGCGGCCAAAAACATTCAGTACTTC

size: .
V: TRBV12-3/TRBV12-4
length: 15
D: .
J: TRBJ2-5
CDR3: CASNPADGGEETQYF
DNA: TGTGCCAGCAACCCCGCGGACGGTGGGGAAGAGACCCAGTACTTC